This T cell receptor (beta chain) comes out of a study of T cell responses to AZD1222 COVID-19 vaccine. Libraries were prepared by immunoSEQ multiplex PCR; TCRdb keeps only in-frame clonotypes and omits some of them. The table has under 150,000 clones, nearly 95% seen once. The junction had 4 bases not matched to a gene; V was cut back by 0 bases and J by 5 bases. The germline V gene encodes CDR1 SGHRS and CDR2 YFSETQ. The CDR3 consists of 15 residues. This clone was seen only once. The material was peripheral blood, obtained on day 0 of AZD1222 vaccination. This clonotype was sampled from an adult in good health. The chain employs TRBV5-1 and TRBJ1-1, with 10 nucleotides matching TRBD1. The CDR3 region is CASSLGGQGRTEAFF. The CDR3 bases are TGCGCCAGCAGCTTGGGGGGACAGGGGAGAACTGAAGCTTTCTTT.